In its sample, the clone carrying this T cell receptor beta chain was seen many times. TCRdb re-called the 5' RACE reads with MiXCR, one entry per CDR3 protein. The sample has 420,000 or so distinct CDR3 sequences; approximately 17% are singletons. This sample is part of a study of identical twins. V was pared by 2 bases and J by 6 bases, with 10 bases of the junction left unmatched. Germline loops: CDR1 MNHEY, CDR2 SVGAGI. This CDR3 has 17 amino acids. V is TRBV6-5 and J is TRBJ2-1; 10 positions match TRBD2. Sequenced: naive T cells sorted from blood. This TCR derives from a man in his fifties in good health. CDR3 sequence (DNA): TGTGCCAGCAGTTACCCGGCACGAGCGGGGGGGCGCAATGAGCAGTTCTTC. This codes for CASSYPARAGGRNEQFF.